This T cell receptor (beta chain) was observed in a study of blood T cell repertoires in COVID-19. This table comes from immunoSEQ multiplex PCR, and its TCRdb copy is limited to in-frame clones, with some not included. The data contain a few hundred thousand clones, around nine tenths of them singletons. With 4 bases removed from V and 1 base from J, the gap between germline ends came to 13 bases. Germline CDR1 and CDR2: LGHDT and YNNKEL (reference sequence). CDR3 length equals 15 residues. V gene TRBV3-1 (or the pseudogene TRBV3-2) combines with J gene TRBJ1-2; D is perhaps TRBD1 (5 bases). The TCR was taken from a woman aged 25 to 39 who had recovered from COVID-19. The sample comprised PBMCs or T cells enriched from blood (not recorded which). The CDR3 DNA reads as TGTGCCAGCAGCCTCGCACCAGGGAATAACTATGGCTACACCTTC. Translation gives CASSLAPGNNYGYTF.